The TCR beta chain under discussion was sequenced for a study of beta chain features in type 1 diabetes. Study-wide background: Patients and healthy donors were similar in age, gender and cell yields. Notes on the study in general: The study found moderately but significantly shorter TCRB CDR3s in all four CD4+ subsets of Type 1 diabetes patients.

One heparinised blood draw, averaging about 100 mL, came from each donor. The whole isolated RNA underwent reverse transcription, so sequencing captured expressed TCRB transcripts. Measured with immunoSEQ multiplex PCR; TCRdb has only the in-frame clones, and not every one. The profile shows around 340,000 clones, around 9% of them singletons. In this sample, this clone turned up a few times. The antigen remains unidentified. This receptor was obtained from a man aged 25 to 45 with type 1 diabetes. Input material: central memory CD4+ T cells from blood.

The CDR3 bases are TGTGCCAGCAGGGAGCAGGGGGATGGCTACACCTTC. It yields the protein CASREQGDGYTF. The chain combines TRBV2 with TRBJ1-2; TRBD1 matches at 7 bases. J was trimmed by 6 bases and V by 6 bases; bases with no gene match: 4. This CDR3 is 12 amino acids long. CDR1 SNHLY and CDR2 FYNNEI come from the germline V gene.